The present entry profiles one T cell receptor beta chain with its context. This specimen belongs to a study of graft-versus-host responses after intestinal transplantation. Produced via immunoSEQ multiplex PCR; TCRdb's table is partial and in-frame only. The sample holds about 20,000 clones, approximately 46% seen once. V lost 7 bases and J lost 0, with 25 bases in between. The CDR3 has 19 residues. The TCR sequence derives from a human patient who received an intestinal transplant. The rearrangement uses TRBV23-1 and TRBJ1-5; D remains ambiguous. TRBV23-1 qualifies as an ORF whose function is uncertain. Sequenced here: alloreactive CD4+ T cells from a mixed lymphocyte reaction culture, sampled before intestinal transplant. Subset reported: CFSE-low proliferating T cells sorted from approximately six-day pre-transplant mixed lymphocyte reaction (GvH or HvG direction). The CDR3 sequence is CASKHPGRGPSSSNQPQHF. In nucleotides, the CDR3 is TGCGCCAGCAAACACCCCGGGCGAGGGCCCTCGAGTAGCAATCAGCCCCAGCATTTT.